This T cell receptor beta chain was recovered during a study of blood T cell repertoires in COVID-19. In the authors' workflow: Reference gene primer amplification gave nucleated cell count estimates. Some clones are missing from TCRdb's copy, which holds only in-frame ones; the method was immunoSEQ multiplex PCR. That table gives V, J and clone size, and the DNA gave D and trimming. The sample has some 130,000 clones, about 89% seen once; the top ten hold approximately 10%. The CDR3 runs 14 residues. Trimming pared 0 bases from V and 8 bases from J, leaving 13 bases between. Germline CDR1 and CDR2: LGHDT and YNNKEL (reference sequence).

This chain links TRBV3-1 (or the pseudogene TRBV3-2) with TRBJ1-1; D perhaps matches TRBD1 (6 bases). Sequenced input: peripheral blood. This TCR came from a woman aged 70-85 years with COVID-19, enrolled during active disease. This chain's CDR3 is CASSQEASGTEAFF. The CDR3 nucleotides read TGTGCCAGCAGCCAAGAGGCGTCTGGGACAGAAGCTTTCTTT.